The rows below give T cell receptor beta chains drawn from one sample of a study of graft-versus-host responses after intestinal transplantation. The assay was immunoSEQ multiplex PCR, and TCRdb's table has in-frame clones only and misses some. The sample records roughly 70,000 clones, 92% being singletons. This material consisted of bone marrow, taken approximately 740 days after intestinal transplantation. These TCRs come from a human patient who received an intestinal transplant, so some T cells may come from the graft donor. CDR3s include the opening cysteine and the closing phenylalanine or tryptophan. A D gene is named only where the DNA matches it firmly. Size is stated for part of the rows, as once, few or many counts, or as a class when the clone is expanded.

size | D | J | V | CDR3 | DNA
- | - | TRBJ1-4 | TRBV6-6 | CASSSSRGGGEKLFF | TGTGCCAGCAGCTCATCACGGGGTGGGGGTGAAAAACTGTTTTTT
- | - | TRBJ2-7 | TRBV10-3 | CAISEPEGEQYF | TGTGCCATCAGTGAGCCAGAGGGCGAGCAGTACTTC
- | - | TRBJ2-5 | TRBV19 | CASSRLAEGETQYF | TGTGCCAGTAGTAGGCTAGCCGAAGGAGAGACCCAGTACTTC
- | - | TRBJ2-7 | TRBV18 | CASSPPAGRDHEQYF | TGTGCCAGCTCACCACCGGCGGGTCGGGATCACGAGCAGTACTTC
- | TRBD2 | TRBJ2-2 | TRBV5-4 | CASSNAGGSGELFF | TGTGCCAGCAGTAACGCGGGGGGGAGCGGGGAGCTGTTTTTT
- | - | TRBJ1-5 | TRBV21-1 | CASSPLGIRRQRDKGNQPQHF | TGTGCCAGCAGCCCCCTAGGGATTCGGCGCCAGAGGGATAAAGGCAATCAGCCCCAGCATTTT
once | TRBD2 | TRBJ2-1 | TRBV5-1 | CASVSLAGGLEEQFF | TGCGCCAGCGTATCCCTAGCGGGAGGGCTGGAAGAGCAGTTCTTC
- | - | TRBJ1-2 | TRBV12-5 | CASGLSGLPSDYGYTF | TGTGCTAGTGGTTTGTCTGGCCTCCCCAGCGACTATGGCTACACCTTC
- | - | TRBJ2-7 | TRBV6-5 | CASSYRGEYEQYF | TGTGCCAGCAGTTACCGGGGAGAATACGAGCAGTACTTC
- | - | TRBJ1-4 | TRBV7-9 | CASSSDVYGVREREKLFF | TGTGCCAGCAGCTCAGACGTTTATGGGGTCAGGGAAAGAGAAAAACTGTTTTTT
- | - | TRBJ2-3 | TRBV19 | CASSAGPRITSTDTQYF | TGTGCCAGTAGTGCCGGGCCCCGCATCACTAGCACAGATACGCAGTATTTT
- | TRBD2 | TRBJ2-7 | TRBV6-5 | CASSRLAGVYEQYF | TGTGCCAGCAGCAGGCTAGCGGGAGTATACGAGCAGTACTTC
- | TRBD1 | TRBJ2-4 | TRBV6-5 | CASRQGASAKNIQYF | TGTGCCAGCAGACAGGGGGCCTCAGCCAAAAACATTCAGTACTTC
- | - | TRBJ2-7 | TRBV9 | CASSPWGYEQYF | TGTGCCAGCAGCCCTTGGGGATACGAGCAGTACTTC
- | - | TRBJ2-7 | TRBV23-1 | CASSQSTGVSDEQYF | TGCGCCAGCAGTCAATCGACCGGGGTCTCCGACGAGCAGTACTTC
- | TRBD2 | TRBJ2-5 | TRBV28 | CASSSYEAGGQETQYF | TGTGCCAGCAGTTCTTACGAAGCGGGAGGGCAAGAGACCCAGTACTTC
- | - | TRBJ1-5 | TRBV5-6 | CASSTWGGGPQPQHF | TGTGCCAGCAGTACCTGGGGGGGTGGCCCTCAGCCCCAGCATTTT